The 9 T cell receptor beta chains below were found in one sample sequenced in a study of response to subunit inactivated influenza vaccine. TCRdb ran MiXCR on the RT-PCR reads and lists one entry per CDR3 protein. The table includes about 530,000 distinct CDR3 sequences, 12% detected once. The starting material was PBMCs from blood, obtained on the day of vaccination. Receptors were obtained from a man between 45 and 60 years old who received an inactivated influenza vaccine.

This clonotype has at least ten counts. The V and J genes are TRBV11-1 and TRBJ2-4; 7 bases fit TRBD1. In germline, CDR1 is SGHAT, CDR2 FQDESV (reference sequence). V shed 0 bases, J shed 4 bases, and the junction held 21 bases outside the gene matches. This CDR3 is built from 21 residues. The CDR3 region has the DNA TGTGCCAGCAGCTTAGCGACGGGAATCACCGGCCGACAGGGAATAAAAAACATTCAGTACTTC. It codes for CASSLATGITGRQGIKNIQYF.

The chain combines TRBV5-1 with TRBJ2-1, with 13 bases fitting TRBD2. The CDR3 has 15 amino acids. With V trimmed by 1 base and J by 9 bases, 4 bases remained unmatched. Germline loops: CDR1 SGHRS, CDR2 YFSETQ. Here the CDR3 reads CASSLRTSGSGEQFF. The CDR3 DNA follows: TGCGCCAGCAGCTTGAGGACTAGCGGGAGCGGTGAGCAGTTCTTC.

In its sample, this clonotype was seen many times. The chain's CDR3 is CATRSDTYSGNTIYF. The CDR3 DNA reads TGTGCCACCAGAAGCGACACCTACTCTGGAAACACCATATATTTT. The rearrangement uses TRBV7-8 and TRBJ1-3; D uncertain. The CDR3 runs to 15 residues. Germline V CDR1 and CDR2: SGHVS, FQNEAQ. V was cut by 10 bases and J by 0 bases, with 16 bases left in between.

This clonotype was detected ten times or more. This chain links TRBV2 with TRBJ2-2; D may be TRBD2 (6 bases). This CDR3 contains 14 residues. V lost 3 bases and J lost 5, with 10 bases in between. CDR1 is SNHLY and CDR2 is FYNNEI in the germline V gene. CDR3: CASSDVGRTGELFF. In nucleotides, the CDR3 is TGTGCCAGCAGTGATGTAGGGAGGACCGGGGAGCTGTTTTTT. The full variable domain, with the rest looked up from reference TRBV2 and TRBJ2-2, is EPEVTQTPSHQVTQMGQEVILRCVPISNHLYFYWYRQILGQKVEFLVSFYNNEISEKSEIFDDQFSVERPDGSNFTLKIRSTKLEDSAMYFCASSDVGRTGELFFGEGSRLTVL.

The chain couples TRBV10-3 to TRBJ1-1; D perhaps matches TRBD1 (6 bases). CDR1 and CDR2 (germline): ENHRY, SYGVKD. Trimming stripped 3 bases from V and 3 bases from J, with 20 bases between. CDR3 size: 17 residues. CDR3 sequence reads: CAISDQDSLGPDTEAFF. The CDR3 DNA sequence: TGTGCCATCAGTGATCAGGACAGTCTCGGCCCCGACACTGAAGCTTTCTTT.

The table lists this clonotype with a few counts. The rearrangement joins TRBV7-2 to TRBJ2-3; D not certain. CDR1 is SGHTA, CDR2 FQGNSA, per germline. The V end lost 0 bases, the J end lost 2 bases, and 6 bases lay between the germline ends. The CDR3 spans 14 residues. The chain's CDR3 is CASSLAGNTDTQYF. The CDR3, as DNA: TGTGCCAGCAGCTTAGCGGGTAACACAGATACGCAGTATTTT.

The J gene is TRBJ2-7, the V gene TRBV7-9; D unresolved. Trimming took off 8 bases at V and 4 bases at J, with 15 bases between the two ends. The length of the CDR3 is 13 residues. CDR1 is SEHNR and CDR2 is FQNEAQ in the germline V gene (reference sequence). The CDR3 sequence: CASQLGPTYEQYF. CDR3 nucleotide sequence: TGTGCCAGCCAACTCGGACCCACTTACGAGCAGTACTTC.

This clonotype has a handful of counts. This chain links TRBV10-3 with TRBJ2-3; 9 positions agree with TRBD1. The germline V gene has CDR1 ENHRY and CDR2 SYGVKD. The CDR3 is 14 residues long. V was clipped by 9 bases and J by 2 bases; unmatched bases: 6. The CDR3 DNA follows: TGTGCCATTTCGACAGGGGGGACCACAGATACGCAGTATTTT. Translated: CAISTGGTTDTQYF.

About this clonotype itself: A read error may explain this, as a much larger clone is one base away. CDR3 protein: CASSQEQGAGELFF. The CDR3 nucleotides are TGTGCCAGCAGCCAAGAACAGGGAGCCGGGGAGCTGTTTTTT. The chain uses TRBV4-2 and TRBJ2-2; D possibly corresponds to TRBD1 (6 bases). CDR3 size: 14 residues. The ends were cut back, 0 bases at V and 6 bases at J, with 8 bases in the middle. The V gene's germline CDR1 is LGHNA and CDR2 YNFKEQ.